This passage covers 24 T cell receptor beta chains from one sample sequenced in a study of regulatory T cells in long-lasting Graves disease. Documented time point: newly diagnosed GD, antithyroid drugs for less than 3 months. Extracted RNA from PBMCs served as the source of the TCR library. Arm-PCR of CDR3 regions with iRepertoire HTBI primers generated TCR beta libraries. TCRdb re-called the multiplex PCR reads through MiXCR, storing one row per CDR3 protein. The sample contains roughly 380,000 distinct CDR3 sequences, 16% of which appear only once. The data also belong to a second study, concerning T cells in Graves' hyperthyroidism and ophthalmopathy.

Sequencing was performed on peripheral blood mononuclear cells (PBMCs), taken at new diagnosis, from a patient treated with antithyroid drugs. These receptors were obtained from a man aged 40-49 years with Graves disease.

This clonotype showed up just a few times. This chain connects TRBV19 to TRBJ2-7, with 7 bases matching TRBD1. Germline loops: CDR1 LNHDA, CDR2 SQIVND (reference sequence). Losses at the gene ends were 4 bases for V and 7 bases for J; bases not matched to a gene: 10. This CDR3 is built from 14 residues. Here the CDR3 DNA reads TGTGCCAGTAGTAGCCGACAGGGTCAGATTGAGCAGTACTTC. Residues: CASSSRQGQIEQYF. Combining the CDR3 with reference TRBV19 and TRBJ2-7 gives the whole variable domain DGGITQSPKYLFRKEGQNVTLSCEQNLNHDAMYWYRQDPGQGLRLIYYSQIVNDFQKGDIAEGYSVSREKKESFPLTVTSAQKNPTAFYLCASSSRQGQIEQYFGPGTRLTVT.

In its sample, this clonotype was seen many times. V and J are TRBV29-1 and TRBJ2-1; TRBD1 matches 7 bases. The germline CDR1 and CDR2 sequences are SQVTM and ANQGSEA. The CDR3 is 11 amino acids. The junction had 4 bases not matched to a gene; V was cut back by 6 bases and J by 8 bases. CDR3 DNA sequence: TGCAGCGTGGGGACAGAGTATGAGCAGTTCTTC. Translating it yields CSVGTEYEQFF.

This chain joins TRBV7-2 and TRBJ1-1, with a weak D call TRBD1 (6 bases). The CDR3 sequence is 14 residues long. With 3 bases removed from V and 11 bases from J, the gap between germline ends came to 19 bases. CDR1 and CDR2 from the germline V gene are SGHTA and FQGNSA. In nucleotides, the CDR3 is TGTGCCAGCAGCTTCACAGGCAGGTACAGGGTGGCTTTCTTT. Translation: CASSFTGRYRVAFF.

There are many counts of this clonotype. The chain recombines TRBV7-2 with TRBJ2-7, with D possibly TRBD2 on 6 matching bases. The germline V gene encodes CDR1 SGHTA and CDR2 FQGNSA. The CDR3 extends over 19 amino acids. V was trimmed by 5 bases and J by 0 bases, leaving 26 bases between them. The CDR3 nucleotides read TGTGCCAGCAGCCCCCCGGTTATATTTAGCGGACGCAACTCCTACGAGCAGTACTTC. Amino acids: CASSPPVIFSGRNSYEQYF.

This clonotype came up many times. V is TRBV28 and J is TRBJ2-3; D might be TRBD1 (6 bases). This CDR3 region has 17 residues. The ends were cut back, 3 bases at V and 4 bases at J, with 20 bases in the middle. In germline, CDR1 is MDHEN, CDR2 SYDVKM. As DNA, the CDR3 is TGTGCCAGCAGTTTTAGGGGGTCTTACAAAGACCCAGATACGCAGTATTTT. Translating it yields CASSFRGSYKDPDTQYF.

The CDR3 DNA follows: TGCGCCAGCATAGACAGGAAAGTTGAGCAGTTCTTC. Its translation is CASIDRKVEQFF. This rearrangement joins TRBV4-1 to TRBJ2-1, with D maybe TRBD1 (6 bases). CDR3 length: 12 residues. The V end lost 7 bases, the J end lost 9 bases, and 13 bases lay between the germline ends. The germline CDR1 and CDR2 sequences are MGHRA and YSYEKL.

This clonotype was detected ten times or more. The chain combines TRBV30 with TRBJ1-2; unclear D gene. V lost 6 bases and J 8 bases, leaving 16 bases between the germline ends. The CDR3 covers 12 residues. Germline CDR1 reads GTSNPN; CDR2 reads SVGIG (reference sequence). DNA of the CDR3: TGTGCCTGCTGGAGGACCCTCCCCGGCTACACCTTC. It codes for CACWRTLPGYTF.

This clonotype was seen at least ten times. CDR3 sequence: CAWSVLRNNEQFF. CDR3 bases: TGTGCCTGGAGTGTACTGAGGAACAATGAGCAGTTCTTC. The rearrangement uses TRBV30 and TRBJ2-1; D is unclear. This CDR3 spans 13 amino acids. Per the germline V gene, CDR1 is GTSNPN and CDR2 is SVGIG (reference sequence). V was clipped by 0 bases and J by 5 bases, with 8 bases between them. Complete variable domain (other parts from reference TRBV30 and TRBJ2-1): SQTIHQWPATLVQPVGSPLSLECTVEGTSNPNLYWYRQAAGRGLQLLFYSVGIGQISSEVPQNLSASRPQDRQFILSSKKLLLSDSGFYLCAWSVLRNNEQFFGPGTRLTVL.

The sample holds many counts of this clonotype. The rearrangement links TRBV5-4 to TRBJ1-4, with TRBD1 matching 7 bases. V lost 0 bases to trimming and J lost 4 bases; unmatched junction nucleotides: 6. Germline V CDR1 and CDR2: SGHNT, YYREEE (reference sequence). The CDR3 loop spans 16 amino acids. In DNA form, the CDR3 reads TGTGCCAGCAGCTTGGACGGGACAGCGATTAATGAAAAACTGTTTTTT. Translated, it gives CASSLDGTAINEKLFF.

Many counts were recorded for this clonotype. This sequence joins TRBV11-2 and TRBJ2-7, with D possibly called TRBD1 or TRBD2 (5 bases each). The V gene's germline CDR1 is SGHAT and CDR2 FQNNGV. V was pared by 3 bases and J by 6 bases, with 15 bases between. The CDR3 consists of 14 residues. CDR3 sequence: CASSLLGEKGEQYF. The CDR3 coding sequence is TGTGCCAGCAGCTTGCTGGGGGAAAAAGGCGAGCAGTACTTC.

This chain links TRBV5-5 with TRBJ2-3, with no clear D. Trimming took 2 bases from V and 7 from J, leaving 14 bases between them. The CDR3 is made up of 14 amino acids. CDR1 and CDR2 (germline): SGHKS, YYEKEE (reference sequence). As DNA, the CDR3 is TGTGCCAGCAGCTTTCGACTGCCCGGGTATACGCAGTATTTT. It encodes CASSFRLPGYTQYF.

This clonotype was counted between two and nine times. A junction boundary mismatches the germline segment, possibly from a read error. V and J are TRBV6-1 and TRBJ2-5, with D possibly being TRBD1 or TRBD2 (5 bases each). Germline V gives CDR1 MNHNS, CDR2 SASEGT. This CDR3 spans 14 amino acids. As DNA, the CDR3 is TGTGCCAGCAGTCAAGCCGGGACCCGGGAGACCCAGTACTTC. It codes for CASSQAGTRETQYF.

This clonotype was counted ten times or more. The rearrangement uses TRBV27 and TRBJ2-3; 8 nucleotides align to TRBD1. The CDR3 sequence is 16 residues long. Trimming removed 5 bases from V and 2 bases from J; junction bases left unmatched: 9. CDR1 is MNHEY and CDR2 is SMNVEV in the germline V gene (reference sequence). CDR3 in DNA: TGTGCCAGCAGTACCGCGGACAGGGCATACACAGATACGCAGTATTTT. Translation: CASSTADRAYTDTQYF.

This clonotype was found many times. The J gene is TRBJ1-6, the V gene TRBV27; D is undetermined. V gave up 6 bases and J gave up 7 bases, with 13 bases separating them. CDR1 MNHEY and CDR2 SMNVEV come from the germline V gene (reference sequence). The CDR3 runs to 14 residues. CDR3 DNA: TGTGCCAGCAGCTTAATGGGGAGGAATTCACCCCTCCACTTT. Protein product: CASSLMGRNSPLHF.

The CDR3 protein is CAWSVIRGGNTEAFF. CDR3 in DNA: TGTGCCTGGAGTGTGATACGGGGTGGGAACACTGAAGCTTTCTTT. The rearrangement links TRBV30 to TRBJ1-1; no definite D call. CDR1 and CDR2 from the germline V gene are GTSNPN and SVGIG (reference sequence). Trimming took 0 bases from V and 1 from J, leaving 12 bases between them. There are 15 residues in the CDR3.

This clonotype was picked up many times. The CDR3 region has the DNA TGCGCCAGCAGCTTGTACCAGGGGGCGGTTGGAACAGATACGCAGTATTTT. The encoded protein is CASSLYQGAVGTDTQYF. The chain has TRBV5-1 and TRBJ2-3; 8 bases map to TRBD1. Per germline, CDR1 SGHRS and CDR2 YFSETQ. V was pared by 1 base and J by 3 bases, with 10 bases of the junction left unmatched. The CDR3 spans 17 residues.

The rearrangement joins TRBV5-5 to TRBJ1-6; TRBD1 might be the D (6 bases). V was pared by 4 bases and J by 6 bases, with 23 bases between. CDR1 and CDR2 (germline): SGHKS, YYEKEE (reference sequence). CDR3 length: 18 amino acids. The CDR3 nucleotides read TGTGCCAGCAGCAAGACCCGACGGGGGGCAGTGGGTAATTCACCCCTCCACTTT. The encoded protein is CASSKTRRGAVGNSPLHF.

This clonotype showed up many times. The V and J genes are TRBV11-2 and TRBJ2-2, with no clear D. The CDR3 runs to 13 residues. Germline CDR1 reads SGHAT; CDR2 reads FQNNGV. V lost 6 bases to trimming and J lost 1 base, with 6 bases between them. CDR3 DNA: TGTGCCAGCAGGACCGTGAACACCGGGGAGCTGTTTTTT. Protein: CASRTVNTGELFF. The complete variable domain, with remaining parts taken from reference TRBV11-2 and TRBJ2-2, reads EAGVAQSPRYKIIEKRQSVAFWCNPISGHATLYWYQQILGQGPKLLIQFQNNGVVDDSQLPKDRFSAERLKGVDSTLKIQPAKLEDSAVYLCASRTVNTGELFFGEGSRLTVL.

The rearrangement links TRBV10-3 to TRBJ1-2, with D unclear. The CDR3 loop spans 11 amino acids. Germline loops: CDR1 ENHRY, CDR2 SYGVKD. Trimming removed 6 bases at V and 3 bases at J, with 5 bases between. CDR3 DNA: TGTGCCATCAGAGAGGACTATGGCTACACCTTC. The encoded protein is CAIREDYGYTF.

In this sample, this clonotype turned up many times. The chain is built from TRBV29-1 and TRBJ2-5, with 8 nucleotides matching TRBD1. There are 14 residues in the CDR3. The V gene end was trimmed by 7 bases and the J gene end by 5 bases; junction bases not matched to a gene: 12. Germline values: CDR1 SQVTM, CDR2 ANQGSEA. The CDR3 region is CSADWTGSAETQYF. The DNA for the CDR3 is TGCAGCGCCGACTGGACAGGGTCTGCGGAGACCCAGTACTTC.

Many counts were recorded for this clonotype. The chain combines TRBV6-2 or TRBV6-3 with TRBJ1-1, with TRBD1 matching over 10 bases. The CDR3 covers 16 residues. CDR1 MNHEY and CDR2 SVGEGT come from the germline V gene. J was trimmed by 6 bases and V by 5 bases; bases with no gene match: 12. CDR3 sequence: CASSELSTGGYSEAFF. The CDR3 DNA reads TGTGCCAGCAGTGAACTGTCGACAGGGGGCTATTCTGAAGCTTTCTTT.

In its sample, this clonotype was seen once. A single base is all that separates this from a far larger clone, so a read error is likely. The rearrangement uses TRBV10-3 and TRBJ2-5, with 10 bases aligning to TRBD2. Germline CDR1 and CDR2: ENHRY and SYGVKD. This CDR3 region has 17 residues. J was trimmed by 3 bases and V by 5 bases; bases with no gene match: 12. The CDR3 DNA is TGTGCCATCAGTTATAGCGCTAGCGGGGGCTCGAAAGAGACCCAGTACTTC. This sequence encodes CAISYSASGGSKETQYF.

This clonotype was seen at least ten times. V is TRBV5-1 and J is TRBJ2-1; TRBD1 or TRBD2 may be the D gene (5 bases each). The ends were cut back, 3 bases at V and 0 bases at J, with 16 bases in the middle. The V gene's germline CDR1 is SGHRS and CDR2 YFSETQ. The CDR3 is made up of 17 amino acids. The CDR3 spells CASSSYGARGSYNEQFF. CDR3 in DNA: TGCGCCAGCAGCTCCTACGGGGCGAGGGGCTCCTACAATGAGCAGTTCTTC.

The V gene is TRBV7-9, the J gene TRBJ1-2; no clear D. This CDR3 has 13 amino acids. Germline V gene lookup returns CDR1 SEHNR and CDR2 FQNEAQ (reference sequence). Trimming took 2 bases from V and 1 from J, leaving 5 bases between them. CDR3 in amino acids: CASSLHSNYGYTF. Here the CDR3 DNA reads TGTGCCAGCAGCTTACACAGTAACTATGGCTACACCTTC.